The 13 T cell receptor beta chains given below trace back to one sample, sequenced in a study of CD8 T cells in ankylosing spondylitis. A single record per CDR3 protein comes from TCRdb applying MiXCR to the 5' RACE reads. The sample carries 300,000 to 400,000 distinct CDR3 sequences, roughly 15% recorded once. The sequencing input was blood, either unsorted or a sorted T cell fraction (not recorded which). Every receptor here comes from a male donor with ankylosing spondylitis or in good health (not recorded which).

This clonotype came up many times. The J gene is TRBJ1-2, the V gene TRBV4-1; 7 nucleotides match TRBD1. The J segment lost 8 bases and the V segment lost 0 bases, leaving 9 bases of the junction unmatched. The CDR3 is 15 amino acids. Germline V gene sequence: CDR1 MGHRA, CDR2 YSYEKL. CDR3 residues: CASSQDPVQGFGYTF. The DNA for the CDR3 is TGCGCCAGCAGCCAAGATCCGGTACAGGGGTTCGGCTACACCTTC.

The chain carries TRBV20-1 and TRBJ2-1; 10 bases fit TRBD2. CDR3 length: 16 residues. Germline V gene data show CDR1 as DFQATT and CDR2 as SNEGSKA (reference sequence). V dropped 3 bases and J dropped 7; count of bases not matched to a gene: 12. The CDR3 is CSASPTLAGVHNEQFF. The CDR3, as DNA: TGCAGTGCTAGCCCCACCCTAGCGGGAGTTCATAATGAGCAGTTCTTC.

V usage is TRBV5-1 and J usage is TRBJ2-2; TRBD1 matches 10 bases. CDR1 SGHRS and CDR2 YFSETQ come from the germline V gene. The ends lost 3 bases at V and 3 bases at J; junction bases unmatched: 5. CDR3 length equals 16 residues. CDR3: CASSSGQGTDTGELFF. The CDR3 DNA reads as TGCGCCAGCAGCTCGGGACAGGGGACGGACACCGGGGAGCTGTTTTTT.

This sequence joins TRBV4-2 and TRBJ2-5; the match to TRBD2 covers 11 bases. Trimming removed 1 base from V and 1 base from J; junction bases left unmatched: 5. Per germline, CDR1 LGHNA and CDR2 YNFKEQ. This CDR3 comprises 17 residues. As DNA, the CDR3 is TGTGCCAGCAGCCAAGGTTCTAGCGGGGGGCGCCAAGAGACCCAGTACTTC. Translated, it gives CASSQGSSGGRQETQYF.

The table lists this clonotype with a few counts. The chain carries TRBV6-1 and TRBJ1-1; no clear D gene. V was shortened by 6 bases and J by 3 bases, with 14 bases between the two germline ends. Germline values: CDR1 MNHNS, CDR2 SASEGT. The CDR3 is made up of 14 amino acids. CDR3 DNA sequence: TGTGCCAGCAGCCCGCCTAATAGGGACACTGAAGCTTTCTTT. It specifies CASSPPNRDTEAFF.

This clonotype has a handful of counts. V usage is TRBV28 and J usage is TRBJ2-7; maybe TRBD2 (6 bases). Per germline, CDR1 MDHEN and CDR2 SYDVKM. There are 13 residues in the CDR3. Trimming pared 2 bases from V and 4 bases from J, leaving 9 bases between. In DNA form, the CDR3 reads TGTGCCAGCAGTTTACCAGGGAGGTACGAGCAGTACTTC. Translated: CASSLPGRYEQYF. The whole variable domain, remainder taken from reference TRBV28 and TRBJ2-7, is DVKVTQSSRYLVKRTGEKVFLECVQDMDHENMFWYRQDPGLGLRLIYFSYDVKMKEKGDIPEGYSVSREKKERFSLILESASTNQTSMYLCASSLPGRYEQYFGPGTRLTVT.

In this sample, this clonotype turned up a few times. The gene calls are TRBV6-4 and TRBJ1-2; D gene ambiguous. Germline V lookup: CDR1 MRHNA, CDR2 SNTAGT. With 4 bases removed from V and 4 bases from J, the gap between germline ends came to 13 bases. The CDR3 length is 14 residues. CDR3: CASSAGVFSYGYTF. The CDR3, as DNA: TGTGCCAGCAGTGCCGGGGTCTTTTCCTATGGCTACACCTTC.

This clonotype was detected many times. This chain links TRBV5-1 with TRBJ2-1, with D unresolved. The CDR3 has 13 amino acids. Trimming shortened V by 4 bases and J by 9 bases, and 14 bases separated the two germline ends. CDR1 SGHRS and CDR2 YFSETQ come from the germline V gene. CDR3 amino acids: CASSPGPQVEQFF. The CDR3 coding sequence is TGCGCCAGCAGCCCGGGCCCCCAGGTTGAGCAGTTCTTC.

J is TRBJ2-3 and V is TRBV7-2; D is undetermined. The CDR3 length is 14 residues. CDR1 and CDR2 from the germline V gene are SGHTA and FQGNSA. The V end lost 7 bases, the J end lost 2 bases, and 13 bases lay between the germline ends. Here the CDR3 reads CASTQGPFTDTQYF. As DNA, the CDR3 is TGTGCCAGCACCCAAGGACCTTTCACAGATACGCAGTATTTT.

This clonotype was observed a handful of times. This chain links TRBV4-1 with TRBJ1-1; possible D gene TRBD1, 5 bases. Deletions cut 0 bases from V and 3 bases from J, with 14 bases between. Looked up from germline, CDR1 is MGHRA and CDR2 is YSYEKL. CDR3 length equals 16 residues. The CDR3 sequence: CASSQEPPGADTEAFF. The CDR3 DNA follows: TGCGCCAGCAGCCAAGAACCGCCTGGGGCAGACACTGAAGCTTTCTTT.

The sample holds a few counts of this clonotype. V gene TRBV15 combines with J gene TRBJ1-2; no clear D. V gave up 0 bases and J gave up 8 bases, with 13 bases separating them. This CDR3 has 14 residues. Germline CDR1 is LNHNV and CDR2 is YYDKDF (reference sequence). The CDR3 loop reads CATSRDRKASGYTF. CDR3 DNA: TGTGCCACCAGCAGAGATCGGAAGGCGTCGGGCTACACCTTC.

Written as DNA, the CDR3 is TGCGCCAGCAGCTTAGGCGGGGTTGAAGAGACCCAGTACTTC. Protein sequence: CASSLGGVEETQYF. J is TRBJ2-5 and V is TRBV5-1; D might be TRBD2 (6 bases). CDR1 is SGHRS and CDR2 is YFSETQ in the germline V gene. Trimming cost V 2 bases and J 3 bases, with 11 bases left between them. CDR3 length: 14 residues.

This clonotype was found a few times. V and J are TRBV12-3 or TRBV12-4 and TRBJ2-2, with D possibly being TRBD1 or TRBD2 (6 bases each). This CDR3 has 15 amino acids. Between the trimmed V and J ends, which lost 2 bases and 0 bases, there was a span of 7 bases. The chain's CDR3 is CASSLRGANTGELFF. The CDR3 region has the DNA TGTGCCAGCAGTTTAAGGGGGGCGAACACCGGGGAGCTGTTTTTT.